The next 7 T cell receptor beta chains were all read from a single sample in a study of beta chain features in type 1 diabetes. Expressed TCRB transcripts were sequenced because the isolated RNA had all been reverse transcribed beforehand. Method: immunoSEQ multiplex PCR; TCRdb's copy keeps in-frame clones and lacks some. The table has about 180,000 clones, 10% to 15% seen once; the top ten hold 0.62%. Sequenced sample: central memory CD4+ T cells from blood. These receptors originate from a woman aged 18 to 35 in good health.

This clone was seen a handful of times. The chain employs TRBV7-9 and TRBJ2-2; D gene unclear. CDR3 length: 12 amino acids. The V end lost 2 bases, the J end lost 7 bases, and 5 bases lay between the germline ends. Germline CDR1 SEHNR, CDR2 FQNEAQ (reference sequence). CDR3 bases: TGTGCCAGCAGCTTACTAGACGGGGAGCTGTTTTTT. Translation: CASSLLDGELFF.

This clone was counted only a few times. The chain carries TRBV5-6 and TRBJ2-2; D is unclear. The CDR3 sequence is 12 residues long. With 3 bases removed from V and 6 bases from J, the gap between germline ends came to 6 bases. Germline CDR1 reads SGHDT; CDR2 reads YYEEEE. CDR3 nucleotide sequence: TGTGCCAGCAGCTCCTCCCCCGGGGAGCTGTTTTTT. Translation gives CASSSSPGELFF.

The CDR3 DNA reads TGTGCCTGGAGCCAGCGGGAGGGCCTGGGAGATACGCAGTATTTT. Translation gives CAWSQREGLGDTQYF. The chain combines TRBV30 with TRBJ2-3, with TRBD2 matching 10 bases. Germline V gene lookup returns CDR1 GTSNPN and CDR2 SVGIG (reference sequence). CDR3 length: 15 residues. V lost 3 bases to trimming and J lost 5 bases; unmatched junction nucleotides: 8.

The V gene is TRBV30, the J gene TRBJ2-2, with TRBD1 as a possible D gene (5 bases). CDR3 length equals 14 residues. Germline V CDR1 and CDR2: GTSNPN, SVGIG (reference sequence). The V end was cut by 3 bases, the J end by 2 bases, with 10 bases between. Written as DNA, the CDR3 is TGTGCCTGGAGGGCAACAGGAAACACCGGGGAGCTGTTTTTT. Translating it yields CAWRATGNTGELFF.

The rearrangement joins TRBV4-3 to TRBJ2-3, with TRBD1 as a possible D gene (6 bases). Germline CDR1 and CDR2: LGHNA and YSLEER. Trimming took 1 base from V and 5 from J, leaving 13 bases between them. The CDR3 loop spans 15 amino acids. The CDR3, as DNA: TGCGCCAGCAGCCAAGCAGGGGAAGGGGGAGATACGCAGTATTTT. It translates to CASSQAGEGGDTQYF.

V usage is TRBV6-1 and J usage is TRBJ2-1; 9 positions match TRBD2. The CDR3 has 14 residues. The V gene's germline CDR1 is MNHNS and CDR2 SASEGT. Unmatched junction bases numbered 2, after V lost 3 bases and J lost 5 bases. Written as DNA, the CDR3 is TGTGCCAGCAGTGATGCGGGAGGGAACAATGAGCAGTTCTTC. Translating gives CASSDAGGNNEQFF.

The chain couples TRBV9 to TRBJ2-3; a possible D gene is TRBD2 (5 bases). The V gene's germline CDR1 is SGDLS and CDR2 YYNGEE. Trimming left V 7 bases short and J 0 bases short, with 9 bases between. The CDR3 contains 13 residues. CDR3 protein: CASALGSTDTQYF. CDR3 DNA sequence: TGTGCCAGCGCACTAGGTAGCACAGATACGCAGTATTTT.